These 30 T cell receptor beta chains came from one sample sequenced in a study of shared T cell receptors in the human thymus. Generated by immunoSEQ multiplex PCR, the TCRdb table keeps only in-frame clones and is missing some. The data show 600,000 to 900,000 clones, approximately 83% seen once. These records were also assigned to another study, of human thymus T cells.

Sequencing used thymocytes. Receptors were obtained from a girl under two years old with a congenital heart defect.

The table lists this clone with a count of one. The V gene is TRBV11-2, the J gene TRBJ2-6; D ambiguous. CDR1 is SGHAT and CDR2 is FQNNGV in the germline V gene. The CDR3 is 15 amino acids. Trimming took off 2 bases at V and 1 base at J, with 6 bases between the two ends. The CDR3 region is CASSLMRSGANVLTF. The CDR3 region has the DNA TGTGCCAGCAGCTTAATGAGGTCTGGGGCCAACGTCCTGACTTTC.

V and J are TRBV5-1 and TRBJ2-3; 10 nucleotides line up with TRBD2. Germline V lookup: CDR1 SGHRS, CDR2 YFSETQ. The CDR3 is 15 amino acids. The V and J ends lost 7 bases and 4 bases, in that order; junction bases with no gene match: 9. The CDR3 DNA reads TGCGCCAGCCGCGAGAGCGGGGGGGCGGCAGATACGCAGTATTTT. Translated: CASRESGGAADTQYF.

CDR3 amino acids: CASSSSPTAIYEQYF. The CDR3, as DNA: TGTGCCAGCAGCTCTAGCCCGACCGCGATCTACGAGCAGTACTTC. The chain carries TRBV11-2 and TRBJ2-7, with D tentatively TRBD2 (5 bases). Germline values: CDR1 SGHAT, CDR2 FQNNGV. Trimming left V 4 bases short and J 3 bases short, with 16 bases between. This CDR3 has 15 amino acids.

V usage is TRBV5-1 and J usage is TRBJ2-3; 9 bases line up with TRBD2. V trimming: 0 bases; J trimming: 4 bases; junction bases outside the gene matches: 3. Germline CDR1 and CDR2: SGHRS and YFSETQ. CDR3 length: 15 amino acids. In DNA, the CDR3 is TGCGCCAGCAGCTTGGTGGCGGGGGGGGCAGATACGCAGTATTTT. This gives the protein CASSLVAGGADTQYF.

The chain carries TRBV5-4 and TRBJ2-7; 8 nucleotides match TRBD2. The junction had 8 bases not matched to a gene; V was cut back by 0 bases and J by 3 bases. CDR1 is SGHNT, CDR2 YYREEE, per germline (reference sequence). The CDR3 has 16 residues. The CDR3 nucleotides are TGTGCCAGCAGCTTGGCCTCGCGGGGGGATAACTACGAGCAGTACTTC. This gives the protein CASSLASRGDNYEQYF. The whole variable domain, remainder taken from reference TRBV5-4 and TRBJ2-7, is ETGVTQSPTHLIKTRGQQVTLRCSSQSGHNTVSWYQQALGQGPQFIFQYYREEENGRGNFPPRFSGLQFPNYSSELNVNALELDDSALYLCASSLASRGDNYEQYFGPGTRLTVT.

The chain links TRBV10-3 to TRBJ2-1; 12 bases agree with TRBD2. The CDR3 covers 16 residues. Per germline, CDR1 ENHRY and CDR2 SYGVKD. V was pared by 7 bases and J by 7 bases, with 11 bases of the junction left unmatched. CDR3 region: CAIMIETSGGTNEQFF. The CDR3 bases are TGTGCCATCATGATAGAAACTAGCGGGGGGACAAATGAGCAGTTCTTC.

This clone was seen only a few times. V is TRBV6-5 and J is TRBJ1-1; D gene uncertain. CDR1 is MNHEY and CDR2 is SVGAGI in the germline V gene. V was pared by 2 bases and J by 3 bases, with 13 bases between. The CDR3 is 15 amino acids. The DNA for the CDR3 is TGTGCCAGCAGTTACCGACTCCGGCGGGACACTGAAGCTTTCTTT. This encodes CASSYRLRRDTEAFF.

This chain connects TRBV19 to TRBJ1-2, with D possibly TRBD1 on 6 matching bases. This CDR3 region has 12 residues. The germline gives CDR1 LNHDA, CDR2 SQIVND (reference sequence). V was pared by 3 bases and J by 8 bases, with 10 bases between. CDR3 sequence: CASSITGGGYTF. The CDR3 coding sequence is TGTGCCAGTAGTATTACGGGGGGCGGCTACACCTTC.

This chain uses TRBV9 with TRBJ2-1; D remains ambiguous. Trimming removed 0 bases from V and 7 bases from J, with 8 bases in between. This CDR3 has 13 amino acids. Germline CDR1 reads SGDLS; CDR2 reads YYNGEE. Here the CDR3 DNA reads TGTGCCAGCAGCGTAGCTCCCCGGAATGAGCAGTTCTTC. This codes for CASSVAPRNEQFF. Complete variable domain (other parts from reference TRBV9 and TRBJ2-1): DSGVTQTPKHLITATGQRVTLRCSPRSGDLSVYWYQQSLDQGLQFLIQYYNGEERAKGNILERFSAQQFPDLHSELNLSSLELGDSALYFCASSVAPRNEQFFGPGTRLTVL.

The sample holds one count of this clone. The CDR3 does not end in the conserved phenylalanine or tryptophan, so this is likely a read error. It is unclear where the CDR3 begins or ends on the DNA, so no DNA is shown, and the CDR3 is as TCRdb lists it. This chain uses TRBV2 with TRBJ1-2; the table assigns TRBD1, which was not confirmed against the DNA. The CDR3 is made up of 12 amino acids, end residues included. Germline-derived CDR1 and CDR2 are SNHLY and FYNNEI. The CDR3 sequence is CASSDGRGRIET.

The chain carries TRBV28 and TRBJ1-2; 9 bases map to TRBD1. Germline V lookup: CDR1 MDHEN, CDR2 SYDVKM. The CDR3 length is 17 residues. Losses at the gene ends were 6 bases for V and 1 base for J; bases not matched to a gene: 12. The CDR3 protein is CASSRTGQGRINYGYTF. DNA for the CDR3: TGTGCCAGCAGCCGAACCGGACAGGGGCGGATTAACTATGGCTACACCTTC.

The rearrangement joins TRBV5-8 to TRBJ1-3; the D gene is possibly TRBD1 (6 bases). The germline V gene encodes CDR1 SGHTS and CDR2 YDEGEE. There are 16 residues in the CDR3. The germline V and J ends were trimmed by 3 bases and 2 bases, with 15 bases remaining between them. The CDR3 sequence: CASSSPKQGPGNTIYF. The CDR3 bases are TGTGCCAGCAGCTCGCCTAAGCAGGGGCCTGGAAACACCATATATTTT. Combining the CDR3 with reference TRBV5-8 and TRBJ1-3 gives the whole variable domain EAGVTQSPTHLIKTRGQQATLRCSPISGHTSVYWYQQALGLGLQFLLWYDEGEERNRGNFPPRFSGRQFPNYSSELNVNALELEDSALYLCASSSPKQGPGNTIYFGEGSWLTVV.

CDR3 residues: CASSFWVTDRDGYTF. CDR3 coding DNA: TGCGCCAGCAGCTTCTGGGTAACGGACAGGGACGGCTACACCTTC. The chain uses TRBV5-1 and TRBJ1-2; 8 bases line up with TRBD1. CDR1 is SGHRS and CDR2 is YFSETQ in the germline V gene. V lost 2 bases and J lost 8; bases outside the gene matches: 11. CDR3 length: 15 amino acids.

V is TRBV7-2 and J is TRBJ2-5; 12 bases match TRBD1. Germline CDR1 SGHTA, CDR2 FQGNSA. V was pared by 1 base and J by 5 bases, with 8 bases of the junction left unmatched. The CDR3 length is 17 residues. The CDR3 region has the DNA TGTGCCAGCAGCTTAGAACCCGGGACAGGGGGCGAGGAGACCCAGTACTTC. Translated: CASSLEPGTGGEETQYF.

The chain couples TRBV4-1 to TRBJ2-1, with 8 positions matching TRBD1. The CDR3 is 16 residues long. V trimming: 1 base; J trimming: 5 bases; junction bases outside the gene matches: 7. Germline V gives CDR1 MGHRA, CDR2 YSYEKL. The CDR3 loop is CASSQGNHRGNNEQFF. The CDR3 region has the DNA TGCGCCAGCAGCCAAGGTAACCACAGGGGGAACAATGAGCAGTTCTTC.

V gene TRBV28 combines with J gene TRBJ2-1; D is possibly TRBD1 (5 bases). The V end lost 2 bases, the J end lost 2 bases, and 10 bases lay between the germline ends. This CDR3 is built from 15 residues. The germline V gene encodes CDR1 MDHEN and CDR2 SYDVKM. CDR3 region: CASSLRGTTYNEQFF. The DNA of the CDR3 is TGTGCCAGCAGTTTAAGGGGCACTACCTACAATGAGCAGTTCTTC.

The chain carries TRBV11-2 and TRBJ1-4; D call uncertain. With 5 bases removed from V and 5 bases from J, the gap between germline ends came to 21 bases. The germline V gene has CDR1 SGHAT and CDR2 FQNNGV. The CDR3 spans 17 residues. The DNA of the CDR3 is TGTGCCAGCAGCCGCGCGGCCGGCCTAGAGGGCAATGAAAAACTGTTTTTT. Translating it yields CASSRAAGLEGNEKLFF. Filled out from reference TRBV11-2 and TRBJ1-4, the complete variable domain reads EAGVAQSPRYKIIEKRQSVAFWCNPISGHATLYWYQQILGQGPKLLIQFQNNGVVDDSQLPKDRFSAERLKGVDSTLKIQPAKLEDSAVYLCASSRAAGLEGNEKLFFGSGTQLSVL.

The V gene is TRBV12-1, the J gene TRBJ1-6; the tabulated D call, TRBD1, remains unverified against the DNA. TRBV12-1 is recorded as a pseudogene. The CDR3 sequence is 12 residues long. The CDR3 protein is CASSSRDSPLHF. The CDR3 region has the DNA TGTGCCAGCAGCTCCAGGGATTCACCCCTCCACTTT.

The rearrangement joins TRBV6-1 to TRBJ2-7, with TRBD1 matching 8 bases. Per germline, CDR1 MNHNS and CDR2 SASEGT. This CDR3 region has 18 residues. V lost 3 bases, J lost 2 bases, and 15 bases stayed unmatched. For the CDR3, the DNA is TGTGCCAGCAGTGATACCCCCGCGCCCCGGGACAGGACCTACGAGCAGTACTTC. The encoded protein is CASSDTPAPRDRTYEQYF.

This clone has only one observation. The chain recombines TRBV6-1 with TRBJ1-4; a weak D match, TRBD1 (6 bases). The CDR3 sequence is 14 residues long. Germline values: CDR1 MNHNS, CDR2 SASEGT. V lost 6 bases and J 2 bases, leaving 10 bases between the germline ends. DNA for the CDR3: TGTGCCAGCAGGGACAGCGCCACTAATGAAAAACTGTTTTTT. Amino acid sequence: CASRDSATNEKLFF.

The rearrangement uses TRBV19 and TRBJ2-7; 8 bases map to TRBD1. V was clipped by 5 bases and J by 3 bases; unmatched bases: 12. Germline V lookup: CDR1 LNHDA, CDR2 SQIVND (reference sequence). The CDR3 covers 16 residues. This CDR3 is CASSAGRGQENYEQYF. CDR3 coding DNA: TGTGCCAGTAGTGCAGGCCGGGGACAGGAGAACTACGAGCAGTACTTC.

V and J are TRBV5-1 and TRBJ2-3; D might be TRBD1 (5 bases). The germline gives CDR1 SGHRS, CDR2 YFSETQ. V lost 4 bases, J lost 3 bases, and 12 bases lay in between. This CDR3 has 14 residues. This chain's CDR3 is CASSAGIATDTQYF. CDR3 coding DNA: TGCGCCAGCAGCGCAGGGATCGCTACAGATACGCAGTATTTT.

The rearrangement links TRBV28 to TRBJ2-3; no firm D call. Germline V gene data show CDR1 as MDHEN and CDR2 as SYDVKM. This CDR3 spans 15 amino acids. With 2 bases removed from V and 4 bases from J, the gap between germline ends came to 13 bases. The CDR3 nucleotides read TGTGCCAGCAGTTTACACGTTAGTCGCCCAGATACGCAGTATTTT. Its protein product is CASSLHVSRPDTQYF.

The V and J genes are TRBV28 and TRBJ1-2; D ambiguous. The germline V gene has CDR1 MDHEN and CDR2 SYDVKM. V lost 2 bases and J lost 7, with 20 bases in between. The CDR3 sequence is 16 residues long. CDR3 sequence: CASSLARPDITGGYTF. In DNA, the CDR3 is TGTGCCAGCAGTTTAGCCAGGCCAGATATTACTGGTGGCTACACCTTC.

This clone appeared a single time. The chain couples TRBV6-5 to TRBJ1-1; D is perhaps TRBD1 (6 bases). Per germline, CDR1 MNHEY and CDR2 SVGAGI. CDR3 length: 14 amino acids. Trimming shortened V by 4 bases and J by 0 bases, and 9 bases separated the two germline ends. CDR3 amino acids: CASSSTGLNTEAFF. Here the CDR3 DNA reads TGTGCCAGCAGTTCGACAGGACTGAACACTGAAGCTTTCTTT.

This chain links TRBV28 with TRBJ2-3, with TRBD2 identical over 8 bases. The V gene end was trimmed by 8 bases and the J gene end by 0 bases; junction bases not matched to a gene: 4. Germline CDR1 is MDHEN and CDR2 is SYDVKM. The CDR3 is 14 residues long. The CDR3 DNA follows: TGTGCCAGCCGGGGGGGGCCCAGCACAGATACGCAGTATTTT. Its translation: CASRGGPSTDTQYF.

CDR3 nucleotide sequence: TGCAGTGCTAGCAACAGCTATGGCTACACCTTC. Translated: CSASNSYGYTF. V usage is TRBV20-1 and J usage is TRBJ1-2; D is ambiguous. This CDR3 has 11 residues. V was shortened by 3 bases and J by 4 bases, with 6 bases between the two germline ends. CDR1 is DFQATT and CDR2 is SNEGSKA in the germline V gene (reference sequence).

As regards this clone: Other DNA sequences in the sample encode the same CDR3. This chain uses TRBV19 with TRBJ1-6, with 7 bases that match TRBD1. The CDR3 has 17 amino acids. Germline V gives CDR1 LNHDA, CDR2 SQIVND (reference sequence). After removal of 4 bases from V and 4 bases from J, the junction contained 10 bases not matched to a gene. CDR3 sequence reads: CASSNSQGERYNSPLHF. For the CDR3, the DNA is TGTGCCAGTAGTAATTCGCAGGGGGAAAGATATAATTCACCCCTCCACTTT.

The chain couples TRBV4-1 to TRBJ2-7, with D maybe TRBD1 (6 bases). The germline gives CDR1 MGHRA, CDR2 YSYEKL. V shed 1 base and J shed 3 bases, with 13 bases lying between them. The CDR3 sequence is 15 residues long. The CDR3 nucleotides are TGCGCCAGCAGCCAAGTGGCAGGGGTCTACTACGAGCAGTACTTC. It is translated as CASSQVAGVYYEQYF.

The chain joins TRBV15 to TRBJ1-4; 8 bases agree with TRBD1. This CDR3 spans 15 amino acids. Germline trimming cut 4 bases from V and 5 bases from J; bases unmatched to any gene: 6. Germline CDR1 is LNHNV and CDR2 is YYDKDF (reference sequence). DNA of the CDR3: TGTGCCACCAGCACCCGGGACAGGTTAAATGAAAAACTGTTTTTT. It translates to CATSTRDRLNEKLFF.